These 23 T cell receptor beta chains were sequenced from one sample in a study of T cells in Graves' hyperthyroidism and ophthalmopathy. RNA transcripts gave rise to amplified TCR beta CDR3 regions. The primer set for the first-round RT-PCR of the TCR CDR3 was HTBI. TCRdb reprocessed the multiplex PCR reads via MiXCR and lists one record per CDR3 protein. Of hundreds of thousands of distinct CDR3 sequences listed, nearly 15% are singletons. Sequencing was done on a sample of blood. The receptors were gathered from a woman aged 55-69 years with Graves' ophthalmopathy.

DNA for the CDR3: TGTGCCAGCAGAGGGGGGGCAAGCCCCAATGAGCAGTTCTTC. This encodes CASRGGASPNEQFF. This rearrangement joins TRBV12-3 or TRBV12-4 to TRBJ2-1, with D maybe TRBD2 (7 bases). The CDR3 has 14 amino acids. V was clipped by 6 bases and J by 6 bases, with 15 bases between them.

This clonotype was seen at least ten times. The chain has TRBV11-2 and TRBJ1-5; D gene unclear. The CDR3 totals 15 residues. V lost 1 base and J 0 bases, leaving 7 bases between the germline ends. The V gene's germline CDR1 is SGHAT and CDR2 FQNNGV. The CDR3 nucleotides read TGTGCCAGCAGCTTAGCTGGGCCTAGCAATCAGCCCCAGCATTTT. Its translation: CASSLAGPSNQPQHF.

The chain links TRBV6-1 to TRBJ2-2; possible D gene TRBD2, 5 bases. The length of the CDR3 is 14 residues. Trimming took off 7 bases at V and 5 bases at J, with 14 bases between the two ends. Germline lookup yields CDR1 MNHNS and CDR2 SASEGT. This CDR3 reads CASMTPSGTGELFF. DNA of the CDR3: TGTGCCAGCATGACACCCTCGGGGACCGGGGAGCTGTTTTTT.

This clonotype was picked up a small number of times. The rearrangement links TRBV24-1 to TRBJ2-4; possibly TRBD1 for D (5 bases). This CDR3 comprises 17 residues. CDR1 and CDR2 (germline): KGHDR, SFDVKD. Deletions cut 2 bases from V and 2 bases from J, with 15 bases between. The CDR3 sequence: CATSDSTGSNTKNIQYF. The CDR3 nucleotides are TGTGCCACCAGTGATTCCACAGGATCCAATACCAAAAACATTCAGTACTTC.

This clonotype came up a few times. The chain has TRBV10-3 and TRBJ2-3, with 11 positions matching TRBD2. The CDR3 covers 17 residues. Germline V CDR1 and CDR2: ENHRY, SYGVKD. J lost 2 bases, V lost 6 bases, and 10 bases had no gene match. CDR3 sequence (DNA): TGTGCCATCAGAGATAATAGCGGGAGGGCCCTCACAGATACGCAGTATTTT. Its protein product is CAIRDNSGRALTDTQYF.

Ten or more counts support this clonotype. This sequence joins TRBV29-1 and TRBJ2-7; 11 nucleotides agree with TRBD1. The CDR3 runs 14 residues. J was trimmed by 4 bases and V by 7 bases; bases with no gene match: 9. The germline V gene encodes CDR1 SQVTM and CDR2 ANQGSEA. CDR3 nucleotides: TGCAGCGCCGCAGGACAGGGGGCCTGGTACGAGCAGTACTTC. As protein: CSAAGQGAWYEQYF.

The CDR3 nucleotides are TGCGCCAGCAGCCAAGAGTTGGGGCAGGGGTACAATGAGCAGTTCTTC. Its translation is CASSQELGQGYNEQFF. V is TRBV4-1 and J is TRBJ2-1; D possibly corresponds to TRBD1 (6 bases). This CDR3 has 16 residues. Germline V gene data show CDR1 as MGHRA and CDR2 as YSYEKL. V was pared by 0 bases and J by 4 bases, with 13 bases between.

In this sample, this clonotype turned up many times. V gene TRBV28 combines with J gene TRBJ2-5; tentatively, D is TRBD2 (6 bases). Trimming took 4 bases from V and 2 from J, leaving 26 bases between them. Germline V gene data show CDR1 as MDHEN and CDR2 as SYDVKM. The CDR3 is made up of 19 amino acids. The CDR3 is CASSWFLLATSSLQETQYF. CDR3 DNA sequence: TGTGCCAGCAGTTGGTTTCTTTTAGCAACTAGCAGCCTACAAGAGACCCAGTACTTC.

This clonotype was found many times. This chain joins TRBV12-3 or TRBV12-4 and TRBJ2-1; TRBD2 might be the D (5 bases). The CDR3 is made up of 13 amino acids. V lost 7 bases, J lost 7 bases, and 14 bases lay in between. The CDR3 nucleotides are TGTGCCAGCACCCGAGGGATAGGAAATGAGCAGTTCTTC. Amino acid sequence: CASTRGIGNEQFF.

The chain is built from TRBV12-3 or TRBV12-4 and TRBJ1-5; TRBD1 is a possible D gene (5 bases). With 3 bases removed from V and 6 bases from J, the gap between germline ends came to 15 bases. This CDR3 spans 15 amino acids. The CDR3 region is CASSFRGEGSQPQHF. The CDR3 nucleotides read TGTGCCAGCAGTTTCCGAGGGGAGGGAAGTCAGCCCCAGCATTTT.

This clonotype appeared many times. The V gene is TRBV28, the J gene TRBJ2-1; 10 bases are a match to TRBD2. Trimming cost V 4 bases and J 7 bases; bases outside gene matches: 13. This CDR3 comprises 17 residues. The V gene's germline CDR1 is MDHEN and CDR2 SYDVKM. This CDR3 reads CASSSRGASGRGNEQFF. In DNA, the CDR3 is TGTGCCAGCAGTTCCAGGGGGGCTAGCGGGAGAGGGAATGAGCAGTTCTTC. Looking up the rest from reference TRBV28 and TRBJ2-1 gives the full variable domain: DVKVTQSSRYLVKRTGEKVFLECVQDMDHENMFWYRQDPGLGLRLIYFSYDVKMKEKGDIPEGYSVSREKKERFSLILESASTNQTSMYLCASSSRGASGRGNEQFFGPGTRLTVL.

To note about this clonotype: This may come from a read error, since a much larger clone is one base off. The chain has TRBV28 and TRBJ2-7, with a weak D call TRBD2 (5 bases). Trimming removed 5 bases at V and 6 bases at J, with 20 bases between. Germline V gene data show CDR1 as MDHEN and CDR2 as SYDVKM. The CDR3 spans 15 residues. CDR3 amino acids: CASSLSERARREQYF. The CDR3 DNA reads TGTGCCAGCAGTCTCAGCGAGAGGGCTCGGCGCGAGCAGTACTTC.

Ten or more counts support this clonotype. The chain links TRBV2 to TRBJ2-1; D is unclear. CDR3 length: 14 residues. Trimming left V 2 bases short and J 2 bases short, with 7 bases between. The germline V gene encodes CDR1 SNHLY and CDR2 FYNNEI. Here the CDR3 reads CASSELVPYNEQFF. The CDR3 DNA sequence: TGTGCCAGCAGTGAATTGGTTCCCTACAATGAGCAGTTCTTC.

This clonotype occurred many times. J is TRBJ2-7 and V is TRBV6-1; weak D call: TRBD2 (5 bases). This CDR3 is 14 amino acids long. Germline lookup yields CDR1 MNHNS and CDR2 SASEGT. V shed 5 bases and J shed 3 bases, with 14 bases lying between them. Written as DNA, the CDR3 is TGTGCCAGCAGTTACCGGCCGGGATTCTACGAGCAGTACTTC. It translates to CASSYRPGFYEQYF.

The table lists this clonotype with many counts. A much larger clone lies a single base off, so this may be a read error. For the CDR3, the DNA is TGTGCCAGCAGGAACTACGAGCAGTACTTC. Its protein is CASRNYEQYF. This sequence joins TRBV6-1 and TRBJ2-7; D is uncertain. V dropped 6 bases and J dropped 3 bases, with 3 bases sitting between them. CDR3 length equals 10 residues. The germline gives CDR1 MNHNS, CDR2 SASEGT.

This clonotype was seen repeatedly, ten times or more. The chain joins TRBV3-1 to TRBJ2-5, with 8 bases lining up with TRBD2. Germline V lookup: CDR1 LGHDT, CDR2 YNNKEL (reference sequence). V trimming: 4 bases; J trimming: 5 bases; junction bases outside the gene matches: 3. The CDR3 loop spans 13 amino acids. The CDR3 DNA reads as TGTGCCAGCAGCCCCCGACTAGCGGAGACCCAGTACTTC. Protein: CASSPRLAETQYF.

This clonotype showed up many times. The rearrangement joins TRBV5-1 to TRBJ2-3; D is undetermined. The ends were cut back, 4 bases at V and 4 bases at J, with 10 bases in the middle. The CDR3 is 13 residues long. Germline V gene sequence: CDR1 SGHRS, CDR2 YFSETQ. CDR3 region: CASSPQSADTQYF. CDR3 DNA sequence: TGCGCCAGCAGCCCCCAGTCGGCAGATACGCAGTATTTT. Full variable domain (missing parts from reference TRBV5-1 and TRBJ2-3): KAGVTQTPRYLIKTRGQQVTLSCSPISGHRSVSWYQQTPGQGLQFLFEYFSETQRNKGNFPGRFSGRQFSNSRSEMNVSTLELGDSALYLCASSPQSADTQYFGPGTRLTVL.

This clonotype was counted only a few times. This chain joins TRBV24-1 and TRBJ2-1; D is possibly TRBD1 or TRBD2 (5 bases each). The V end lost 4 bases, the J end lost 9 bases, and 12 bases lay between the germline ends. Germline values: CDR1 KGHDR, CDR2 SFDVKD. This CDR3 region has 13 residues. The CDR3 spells CATSESGTSEQFF. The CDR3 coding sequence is TGTGCCACCAGTGAATCGGGGACCTCTGAGCAGTTCTTC.

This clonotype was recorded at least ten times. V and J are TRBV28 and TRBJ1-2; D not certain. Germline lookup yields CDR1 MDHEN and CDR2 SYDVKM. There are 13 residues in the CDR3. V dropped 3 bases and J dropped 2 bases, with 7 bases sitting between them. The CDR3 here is CASSLQRNYGYTF. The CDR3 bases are TGTGCCAGCAGTTTGCAGAGAAACTATGGCTACACCTTC.

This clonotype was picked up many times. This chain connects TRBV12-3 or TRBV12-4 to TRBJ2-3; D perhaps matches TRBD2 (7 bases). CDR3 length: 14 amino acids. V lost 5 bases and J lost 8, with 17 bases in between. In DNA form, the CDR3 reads TGTGCCAGCAGTCCGGAGGGGGGGTACGGTACGCAGTATTTT. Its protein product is CASSPEGGYGTQYF.

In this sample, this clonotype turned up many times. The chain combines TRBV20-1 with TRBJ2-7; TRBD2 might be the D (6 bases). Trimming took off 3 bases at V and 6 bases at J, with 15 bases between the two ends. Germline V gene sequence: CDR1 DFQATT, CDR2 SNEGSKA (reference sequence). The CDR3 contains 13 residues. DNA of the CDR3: TGCAGTGCTAGTGCGACTAGGAGCGGCGAGCAGTACTTC. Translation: CSASATRSGEQYF.

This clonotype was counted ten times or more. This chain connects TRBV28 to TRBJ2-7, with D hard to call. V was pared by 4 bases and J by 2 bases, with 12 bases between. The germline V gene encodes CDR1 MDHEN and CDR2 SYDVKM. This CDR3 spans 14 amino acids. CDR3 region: CASSSAARTYEQYF. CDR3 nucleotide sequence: TGTGCCAGCAGTTCGGCGGCTCGAACCTACGAGCAGTACTTC.

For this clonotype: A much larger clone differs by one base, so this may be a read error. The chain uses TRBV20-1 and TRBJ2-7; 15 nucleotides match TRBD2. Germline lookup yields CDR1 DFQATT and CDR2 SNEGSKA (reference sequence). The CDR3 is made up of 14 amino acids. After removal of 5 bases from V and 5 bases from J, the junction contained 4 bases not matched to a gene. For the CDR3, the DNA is TGCAGTGCTCCCGGGACTAGCGGGAGGCACGAGCAGTACTTC. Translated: CSAPGTSGRHEQYF.